The 19 T cell receptor beta chains presented below share a single source sample, sequenced in a study of blood T cell repertoires in COVID-19. Method: immunoSEQ multiplex PCR; TCRdb's copy keeps in-frame clones and lacks some. The table includes about 280,000 clones, roughly 87% detected once. Sequenced sample: peripheral blood. The receptors come from a woman aged 50 to 65 who had recovered from COVID-19.

V and J are TRBV29-1 and TRBJ1-2; possible D gene TRBD1, 6 bases. The germline gives CDR1 SQVTM, CDR2 ANQGSEA. This CDR3 spans 13 amino acids. V was trimmed by 0 bases and J by 4 bases, leaving 9 bases between them. CDR3 region: CSVEDRGSYGYTF. The CDR3, as DNA: TGCAGCGTTGAAGACAGGGGTAGCTATGGCTACACCTTC.

The V and J genes are TRBV7-9 and TRBJ2-1, with 9 bases fitting TRBD2. CDR1 SEHNR and CDR2 FQNEAQ come from the germline V gene (reference sequence). The CDR3 is made up of 17 amino acids. Trimming took 0 bases from V and 10 from J; bases not matched to a gene: 13. As DNA, the CDR3 is TGTGCCAGCAGCTTAGCCAGACTAGCGGTTTTGGGCAGAGAGCAGTTCTTC. This encodes CASSLARLAVLGREQFF.

The V gene is TRBV9, the J gene TRBJ1-2; 9 bases map to TRBD1. Germline-derived CDR1 and CDR2 are SGDLS and YYNGEE. The CDR3 covers 14 residues. Trimming at V came to 4 bases and at J to 3 bases, leaving 4 bases not matched to a gene. CDR3 DNA sequence: TGTGCCAGCAGCCTGACAGGGGGGGACTATGGCTACACCTTC. It specifies CASSLTGGDYGYTF.

V and J are TRBV19 and TRBJ1-1; D gene unclear. V lost 4 bases to trimming and J lost 7 bases, with 13 bases between them. Germline lookup yields CDR1 LNHDA and CDR2 SQIVND (reference sequence). The CDR3 is made up of 13 amino acids. This CDR3 is CASSTSGSGEAFF. CDR3 coding DNA: TGTGCCAGTAGTACCTCCGGTAGTGGTGAAGCTTTCTTT.

The V and J genes are TRBV18 and TRBJ1-1, with TRBD1 as a possible D gene (5 bases). This CDR3 contains 13 residues. The V and J ends lost 3 bases and 5 bases respectively, with 10 bases between them. CDR1 is KGHSH and CDR2 is LQKENI in the germline V gene. DNA for the CDR3: TGTGCCAGCTCACCGCAGGGTATGACTGAAGCTTTCTTT. Its protein product is CASSPQGMTEAFF.

The genes are TRBV28 and TRBJ1-1, with D maybe TRBD1 (6 bases). Trimming left V 10 bases short and J 7 bases short, with 34 bases between. This CDR3 contains 18 residues. Germline V gene data show CDR1 as MDHEN and CDR2 as SYDVKM. The CDR3 DNA is TGTGCCACACAAGCGCCCTACAGGGAAAGCAAGCAAGCTGATGAAGCTTTCTTT. Amino acid sequence: CATQAPYRESKQADEAFF.

The rearrangement uses TRBV5-6 and TRBJ1-5; 8 bases match TRBD1. With V trimmed by 0 bases and J by 9 bases, 2 bases remained unmatched. CDR3 length: 13 residues. CDR1 SGHDT and CDR2 YYEEEE come from the germline V gene. The CDR3: CASSLGTGPPQHF. The CDR3 DNA sequence: TGTGCCAGCAGCTTGGGGACAGGGCCGCCCCAGCATTTT.

The chain carries TRBV13 and TRBJ1-2, with a possible D match to TRBD1 (6 bases). This CDR3 spans 16 amino acids. CDR1 and CDR2 from the germline V gene are PRHDT and FYEKMQ (reference sequence). Trimming left V 5 bases short and J 2 bases short, with 18 bases between. DNA of the CDR3: TGTGCCAGCAGCCCCGGGATAGCTGGGGGCAACTATGGCTACACCTTC. This codes for CASSPGIAGGNYGYTF.

The rearrangement joins TRBV19 to TRBJ2-3; D is ambiguous. Trimming took 5 bases from V and 6 from J, leaving 12 bases between them. This CDR3 region has 13 residues. In germline, CDR1 is LNHDA, CDR2 SQIVND (reference sequence). The CDR3 spells CASSPPGGDTQYF. The CDR3 DNA follows: TGTGCCAGTAGTCCCCCCGGTGGTGATACGCAGTATTTT.

This clone was recorded a few times. V gene TRBV2 combines with J gene TRBJ1-1, with D perhaps TRBD1 (5 bases). Germline assignment: CDR1 SNHLY and CDR2 FYNNEI. V gave up 7 bases and J gave up 3 bases, with 18 bases separating them. CDR3 length: 15 residues. The CDR3 DNA reads as TGTGCCAGCACCAGGGAATTCGGGGGGTACACTGAAGCTTTCTTT. Translating gives CASTREFGGYTEAFF.

This chain links TRBV7-2 with TRBJ2-7; 11 bases line up with TRBD1. Trimming removed 5 bases from V and 9 bases from J; junction bases left unmatched: 9. The CDR3 covers 14 residues. CDR1 is SGHTA, CDR2 FQGNSA, per germline. CDR3 nucleotide sequence: TGTGCCAGCAGCCCAGGACAGGGGGCTTTAGGGCAGTACTTC. It codes for CASSPGQGALGQYF.

This clone was recorded once. V and J are TRBV12-5 and TRBJ2-7, with D tentatively TRBD1 (5 bases). The V end lost 0 bases, the J end lost 6 bases, and 9 bases lay between the germline ends. In germline, CDR1 is LGHNT, CDR2 FRNRAP. The CDR3 totals 13 residues. The CDR3 protein is CASGLVRAREQYF. The CDR3 DNA sequence: TGTGCTAGTGGTTTGGTCAGGGCCCGCGAGCAGTACTTC.

The chain recombines TRBV5-1 with TRBJ2-1, with 7 bases identical to TRBD2. Germline CDR1 SGHRS, CDR2 YFSETQ. J was trimmed by 0 bases and V by 0 bases; bases with no gene match: 3. The CDR3 loop spans 16 amino acids. CDR3 sequence: CASSLELAVSYNEQFF. The CDR3 DNA is TGCGCCAGCAGCTTGGAGCTAGCGGTCTCCTACAATGAGCAGTTCTTC.

The rearrangement uses TRBV10-3 and TRBJ2-2; D may be TRBD1 (7 bases). CDR3 length: 19 residues. V was clipped by 5 bases and J by 0 bases, with 22 bases between them. Germline loops: CDR1 ENHRY, CDR2 SYGVKD. CDR3 coding DNA: TGTGCCATCAGTCCTCTTCGCGCGGCGGGACAGACGAACACCGGGGAGCTGTTTTTT. It specifies CAISPLRAAGQTNTGELFF.

The V gene is TRBV27, the J gene TRBJ1-5, with TRBD1 matching over 7 bases. Germline assignment: CDR1 MNHEY and CDR2 SMNVEV (reference sequence). The CDR3 loop spans 16 amino acids. V lost 0 bases to trimming and J lost 3 bases; unmatched junction nucleotides: 5. The CDR3 loop is CASSLSARGYNQPQHF. CDR3 sequence (DNA): TGTGCCAGCAGTTTATCAGCCAGGGGGTACAATCAGCCCCAGCATTTT.

The chain has TRBV14 and TRBJ2-3, with 8 nucleotides matching TRBD2. Germline CDR1 reads SGHDN; CDR2 reads FVKESK. This CDR3 is built from 16 residues. V was clipped by 1 base and J by 2 bases; unmatched bases: 5. DNA of the CDR3: TGTGCCAGCAGCCAAGGCGGCGGGAGGCCCACAGATACGCAGTATTTT. It specifies CASSQGGGRPTDTQYF.

This clone has a single count. The rearrangement links TRBV19 to TRBJ1-2; D remains unclear. Trimming left V 7 bases short and J 7 bases short, with 16 bases between. The CDR3 covers 13 residues. Germline CDR1 is LNHDA and CDR2 is SQIVND (reference sequence). This chain's CDR3 is CASTTAAVVGYTF. As DNA, the CDR3 is TGTGCCAGTACCACCGCGGCAGTTGTTGGCTACACCTTC.

The CDR3 is CASSLKTGRPEQYF. CDR3 nucleotides: TGTGCCAGCAGCTTAAAGACAGGGCGGCCCGAGCAGTACTTC. The chain carries TRBV7-2 and TRBJ2-7; 7 bases line up with TRBD1. Per germline, CDR1 SGHTA and CDR2 FQGNSA. V gave up 2 bases and J gave up 6 bases; unmatched junction bases: 7. The CDR3 is made up of 14 amino acids.

The chain employs TRBV30 and TRBJ1-2; D not resolved. The V and J ends lost 4 bases and 7 bases respectively, with 16 bases between them. Germline loops: CDR1 GTSNPN, CDR2 SVGIG (reference sequence). This CDR3 is built from 13 residues. The CDR3 is CAWISRVISGYTF. The CDR3 DNA reads as TGTGCCTGGATTTCGAGGGTAATCTCTGGCTACACCTTC.